This TCR beta chain was identified in a study of control samples from healthy donors and cancer patients. Sequencing was performed with immunoSEQ multiplex PCR; in TCRdb, only in-frame clones are kept and a portion is missing. The sample lists around 90,000 clones, roughly 80% occurring once. V was shortened by 8 bases and J by 4 bases, with 3 bases between the two germline ends. The CDR3 has 10 amino acids. CDR1 is MDHEN and CDR2 is SYDVKM in the germline V gene. The chain carries TRBV28 and TRBJ1-3; D is unresolved. The sequence was obtained from a man younger than 45 in good health. The sequenced sample consisted of blood. The DNA for the CDR3 is TGTGCCAGCGGAGGAAACACCATATATTTT. It translates to CASGGNTIYF.